This T cell receptor beta chain was documented in a study of blood T cell repertoires in COVID-19. The overall study: Samples of COVID-19 (acute and convalescent) were obtained from the United States, Italy and Spain. Nucleic acid was either cDNA or gDNA, and it came from T cells, B-cell-depleted T cells, or PBMCs.

Methods used by the authors: Amplification of reference gene primers was used by the study to estimate nucleated cell counts. Some clones are missing from TCRdb's copy, which holds only in-frame ones; the method was immunoSEQ multiplex PCR. The DNA gave D and trimming, while V, J and clone size come from that table. The sample lists 61,000 or so clones, roughly three quarters occurring once. This clone was picked up a small number of times. The TCR comes from a woman aged 70 to 79 with acute or convalescent COVID-19. Sequences were obtained from peripheral blood.

The CDR3 coding sequence is TGTGCCAGCAGGACGGGATCGGGGACCGGGGAGCTGTTTTTT. This translates into CASRTGSGTGELFF. V usage is TRBV2 and J usage is TRBJ2-2; weak D call: TRBD2 (5 bases). The CDR3 totals 14 residues. The V gene lost 6 bases and the J gene lost 5 bases, with 13 bases spanning the gap. Germline V gives CDR1 SNHLY, CDR2 FYNNEI.